Below are 25 T cell receptor beta chains sequenced from a single sample in a study of OX40 agonist ivuxolimab in advanced cancers. Library preparation used the immunoSEQ multiplex PCR assay. Here the immuneACCESS table is served through TCRdb, limited to in-frame sequences with V and J called. Missing clones are a known gap in these copies; in checked studies unresolved V genes cover under half, and the rest lacks a known reason. The sample yields under 80,000 clones; nearly 95% were counted once. The ten largest account for 5.5% to 7% of the sample. Here the sequenced sample was CD4+ or CD8+ T cells sorted from blood, taken in a trial of the OX40 agonist ivuxolimab. The receptors were sampled from an adult with an advanced solid tumor such as melanoma, head and neck, liver or kidney cancer.

V is TRBV7-2 and J is TRBJ2-3, with TRBD1 identical over 9 bases. After removal of 1 base from V and 3 bases from J, the junction contained 5 bases not matched to a gene. Looked up from germline, CDR1 is SGHTA and CDR2 is FQGNSA. This CDR3 is 16 amino acids long. This chain's CDR3 is CASSLVRDRVTDTQYF. The CDR3 DNA is TGTGCCAGCAGCTTAGTCCGGGACAGGGTAACAGATACGCAGTATTTT.

The chain employs TRBV7-9 and TRBJ1-5, with 10 bases lining up with TRBD1. The CDR3 is 15 residues long. In germline, CDR1 is SEHNR, CDR2 FQNEAQ (reference sequence). V lost 5 bases to trimming and J lost 2 bases; unmatched junction nucleotides: 3. The CDR3 DNA sequence: TGTGCCAGCAGCGGGACAGGGGTTGGCAATCAGCCCCAGCATTTT. Translation: CASSGTGVGNQPQHF.

J is TRBJ2-1 and V is TRBV7-6; 10 bases are a match to TRBD2. Germline V lookup: CDR1 SGHVS, CDR2 FNYEAQ. The length of the CDR3 is 17 residues. The J segment lost 8 bases and the V segment lost 1 base, leaving 11 bases of the junction unmatched. CDR3 nucleotides: TGTGCCAGCAGCTTAGGAGGCCTAGCGGGAGTTAGGGATGAGCAGTTCTTC. This translates into CASSLGGLAGVRDEQFF.

The DNA of the CDR3 is TGTGCCAGCAGTGAGGGCCCAGGGGCCTTCACAGATACGCAGTATTTT. Residues: CASSEGPGAFTDTQYF. The chain has TRBV2 and TRBJ2-3; D is possibly TRBD1 (6 bases). Deletions cut 3 bases from V and 2 bases from J, with 15 bases between. Germline-derived CDR1 and CDR2 are SNHLY and FYNNEI. The CDR3 totals 16 residues.

V and J are TRBV19 and TRBJ2-7, with TRBD1 matching 8 bases. The CDR3 runs to 14 residues. The ends lost 8 bases at V and 3 bases at J; junction bases unmatched: 9. CDR1 is LNHDA, CDR2 SQIVND, per germline (reference sequence). CDR3 nucleotide sequence: TGTGCCAGTGGGCGTTACGGGACAGGCTACGAGCAGTACTTC. It is translated as CASGRYGTGYEQYF.

Only a few counts were recorded for this clone. V gene TRBV6-5 combines with J gene TRBJ1-3; 7 bases match TRBD1. The CDR3 consists of 16 residues. From germline, CDR1 is MNHEY and CDR2 SVGAGI. Germline trimming cut 2 bases from V and 0 bases from J; bases unmatched to any gene: 4. The CDR3 DNA sequence: TGTGCCAGCAGTTACACAGGGGCGACCTCTGGAAACACCATATATTTT. It yields the protein CASSYTGATSGNTIYF.

This clone was seen a single time. The CDR3 protein is CASSPLGYAGELFF. CDR3 in DNA: TGTGCCAGCAGCCCACTAGGATACGCCGGGGAGCTGTTTTTT. V is TRBV5-4 and J is TRBJ2-2, with a weak D call TRBD2 (5 bases). Germline V gene data show CDR1 as SGHNT and CDR2 as YYREEE (reference sequence). This CDR3 comprises 14 residues. V was clipped by 4 bases and J by 6 bases, with 13 bases between them.

CDR3 nucleotides: TGTGCCAGCAGTGAATTGGGGGGGCGAGGTCAAGAGACCCAGTACTTC. It encodes CASSELGGRGQETQYF. The chain joins TRBV6-1 to TRBJ2-5; D possibly corresponds to TRBD2 (7 bases). Germline V gene lookup returns CDR1 MNHNS and CDR2 SASEGT. V was pared by 2 bases and J by 2 bases, with 15 bases between. This CDR3 region has 16 residues.

The genes are TRBV4-3 and TRBJ2-7, with 7 bases lining up with TRBD1. With V trimmed by 5 bases and J by 2 bases, 12 bases remained unmatched. CDR1 LGHNA and CDR2 YSLEER come from the germline V gene. This CDR3 comprises 16 residues. The CDR3, as DNA: TGCGCCAGCAGCGAATACAGGGGAGTACTCCCCTACGAGCAGTACTTC. Protein sequence: CASSEYRGVLPYEQYF.

The chain recombines TRBV27 with TRBJ2-5; 9 positions agree with TRBD1. The J call may not be correct, given that the DNA end is closer to TRBJ2-7. Germline assignment: CDR1 MNHEY and CDR2 SMNVEV (reference sequence). CDR3 length: 14 residues. In DNA, the CDR3 is TGTGCCAGCAGTGTAAGGACAGGGGCCTACGAGCAGTACTTC. Amino acids: CASSVRTGAYEQYF.

About this clone itself: Other DNA sequences in the sample encode the same CDR3. The V call is TRBV29-1, the J call TRBJ1-2; tentatively, D is TRBD1 (6 bases). CDR3 length: 10 amino acids. Germline CDR1 is SQVTM and CDR2 is ANQGSEA. Trimming left V 6 bases short and J 6 bases short, with 8 bases between. The CDR3 spells CSVYRDGYTF. CDR3 DNA sequence: TGCAGCGTCTACAGGGATGGCTACACCTTC. The full variable domain, its missing parts supplied by reference TRBV29-1 and TRBJ1-2, is SAVISQKPSRDICQRGTSLTIQCQVDSQVTMMFWYRQQPGQSLTLIATANQGSEATYESGFVIDKFPISRPNLTFSTLTVSNMSPEDSSIYLCSVYRDGYTFGSGTRLTVV.

The J gene is TRBJ2-2, the V gene TRBV9; a possible D gene is TRBD1 (7 bases). The germline CDR1 and CDR2 sequences are SGDLS and YYNGEE. V lost 0 bases to trimming and J lost 6 bases, with 15 bases between them. The CDR3 covers 16 residues. The CDR3 region is CASSVDSGQGAGELFF. CDR3 in DNA: TGTGCCAGCAGCGTAGACAGCGGGCAGGGGGCCGGGGAGCTGTTTTTT.

In this sample, this clone turned up once. The gene calls are TRBV15 and TRBJ1-2, with TRBD1 matching over 11 bases. V shed 0 bases, J shed 4 bases, and the junction held 10 bases outside the gene matches. There are 18 residues in the CDR3. Germline V CDR1 and CDR2: LNHNV, YYDKDF (reference sequence). CDR3 region: CATSRDDGQGAWSYGYTF. CDR3 coding DNA: TGTGCCACCAGCAGAGATGACGGACAGGGGGCCTGGAGCTATGGCTACACCTTC.

The V gene is TRBV13, the J gene TRBJ1-1; TRBD1 aligns across 7 bases. This CDR3 is built from 17 residues. The junction had 10 bases not matched to a gene; V was cut back by 3 bases and J by 0 bases. Germline values: CDR1 PRHDT, CDR2 FYEKMQ (reference sequence). This CDR3 is CASSLGGTGQLNTEAFF. The CDR3 nucleotides read TGTGCCAGCAGCTTGGGCGGGACGGGACAGCTGAACACTGAAGCTTTCTTT.

The chain carries TRBV10-1 and TRBJ2-7; D unresolved. V gave up 4 bases and J gave up 2 bases, with 12 bases separating them. Germline V gives CDR1 WNHNN, CDR2 SYGVQD (reference sequence). CDR3 length equals 14 residues. CDR3 nucleotides: TGCGCCAGCAGTGCAAAGGACGTACCCTACGAGCAGTACTTC. This sequence encodes CASSAKDVPYEQYF.

This chain uses TRBV4-1 with TRBJ1-1; tentative D call: TRBD1 (5 bases). Germline V gives CDR1 MGHRA, CDR2 YSYEKL. V lost 0 bases and J 11 bases, leaving 22 bases between the germline ends. This CDR3 comprises 16 residues. CDR3 nucleotides: TGCGCCAGCAGCCAAGAACAATTAACGAGGGCAGGGTGGGCTTTCTTT. Amino acids: CASSQEQLTRAGWAFF.

The rearrangement uses TRBV19 and TRBJ1-3; D gene ambiguous. The ends were cut back, 6 bases at V and 2 bases at J, with 11 bases in the middle. This CDR3 is 14 amino acids long. Germline CDR1 is LNHDA and CDR2 is SQIVND (reference sequence). This CDR3 is CASSLRPPGNTIYF. The CDR3, as DNA: TGTGCCAGTAGCCTAAGGCCTCCTGGAAACACCATATATTTT.

This rearrangement joins TRBV10-2 to TRBJ2-3; 10 positions agree with TRBD2. CDR1 WSHSY and CDR2 SAAADI come from the germline V gene. This CDR3 contains 16 residues. V lost 4 bases, J lost 5 bases, and 9 bases stayed unmatched. The CDR3 reads CASSVASGRDGDTQYF. CDR3 DNA: TGCGCCAGCAGTGTAGCTAGCGGGAGAGATGGAGATACGCAGTATTTT.

The J gene is TRBJ1-1, the V gene TRBV7-8, with no clear D. V was cut by 1 base and J by 1 base, with 4 bases left in between. CDR1 is SGHVS and CDR2 is FQNEAQ in the germline V gene. The length of the CDR3 is 13 residues. Here the CDR3 reads CASSLGQNTEAFF. The CDR3 DNA is TGTGCCAGCAGCTTAGGGCAGAACACTGAAGCTTTCTTT.

The chain combines TRBV27 with TRBJ2-7; D uncertain. The CDR3 is 13 amino acids. Germline CDR1 is MNHEY and CDR2 is SMNVEV (reference sequence). Between the trimmed V and J ends, which lost 5 bases and 1 base, there was a span of 9 bases. The DNA for the CDR3 is TGTGCCAGCAGTGTGCTTCGTTCCTACGAGCAGTACTTC. It yields the protein CASSVLRSYEQYF.

This chain connects TRBV4-1 to TRBJ2-3; 9 nucleotides line up with TRBD1. This CDR3 has 14 amino acids. CDR1 is MGHRA and CDR2 is YSYEKL in the germline V gene. The J segment lost 6 bases and the V segment lost 4 bases, leaving 5 bases of the junction unmatched. The CDR3: CASSLWTGADTQYF. Here the CDR3 DNA reads TGCGCCAGCAGCCTATGGACAGGGGCCGATACGCAGTATTTT.

This sequence joins TRBV28 and TRBJ2-2; no reliable D call. With 5 bases removed from V and 6 bases from J, the gap between germline ends came to 13 bases. The germline V gene encodes CDR1 MDHEN and CDR2 SYDVKM. The CDR3 consists of 14 residues. CDR3: CASSLSLAAGELFF. The CDR3 DNA reads as TGTGCCAGCAGTCTGAGCTTGGCGGCCGGGGAGCTGTTTTTT.

This clone was found once. The chain links TRBV9 to TRBJ2-7; TRBD1 might be the D (6 bases). The CDR3 is made up of 15 amino acids. V lost 0 bases, J lost 2 bases, and 12 bases lay in between. In germline, CDR1 is SGDLS, CDR2 YYNGEE. The CDR3 here is CASSVATGSTYEQYF. The DNA of the CDR3 is TGTGCCAGCAGCGTAGCTACAGGGTCCACCTACGAGCAGTACTTC.

This chain links TRBV7-9 with TRBJ2-4, with 7 bases that match TRBD1. Unmatched junction bases numbered 6, after V lost 4 bases and J lost 6 bases. The CDR3 spans 14 residues. CDR1 and CDR2 from the germline V gene are SEHNR and FQNEAQ (reference sequence). The CDR3, as DNA: TGTGCCAGCAGCTGGTCGGGACAGAGAAACATTCAGTACTTC. This codes for CASSWSGQRNIQYF.

DNA of the CDR3: TGTGCCAGCAGTTACTCTCTGGACACAGATACGCAGTATTTT. Amino acid sequence: CASSYSLDTDTQYF. The chain uses TRBV27 and TRBJ2-3, with D hard to call. Germline CDR1 reads MNHEY; CDR2 reads SMNVEV (reference sequence). The CDR3 length is 14 residues. Trimming cost V 4 bases and J 2 bases, with 10 bases left between them.